The entry that follows covers one T cell receptor beta chain sequence. This table comes from immunoSEQ multiplex PCR, and its TCRdb copy is limited to in-frame clones, with some not included. The table lists about 79,000 clones, roughly 93% of them singletons. This entry is derived from a study of cytomegalovirus exposure and HLA in healthy donors. CDR3 length equals 13 residues. Germline V CDR1 and CDR2: SGHNT, YENEEA. Between the trimmed V and J ends, which lost 8 bases and 1 base, there was a span of 10 bases. The TCR originated in a woman in her thirties in good health and CMV-seronegative. Sequenced sample: PBMCs. This sequence joins TRBV11-3 and TRBJ2-3; weak D call: TRBD2 (5 bases). CDR3 protein: CASRGPGTDTQYF. The CDR3 DNA reads TGTGCCAGCCGAGGGCCCGGCACAGATACGCAGTATTTT.